The entry that follows covers one T cell receptor beta chain sequence. Its cognate antigen is unknown. These data originate in a study of cytomegalovirus exposure and HLA in healthy donors. Study outcomes and limitations: Both high specificity and high sensitivity reportedly marked the classifier's diagnosis of cytomegalovirus status. Later genetic work tied a missense DCLRE1C variant to beta-chain V and J trimming.

Germline CDR1 is MNHNS and CDR2 is SASEGT. The V gene end was trimmed by 8 bases and the J gene end by 0 bases; junction bases not matched to a gene: 6. The CDR3 consists of 14 residues. A multiplex PCR was run with 60 Vbeta primers and 13 Jbeta primers. TCRdb's copy holds only in-frame clones and misses some; the assay was immunoSEQ multiplex PCR. The table shows around 230,000 clones, with around 78% occurring only once. Regarding donors, all were healthy bone marrow donors. Sequencing was carried out using PBMCs. This chain uses TRBV6-1 with TRBJ2-7; 8 bases match TRBD1. This receptor was obtained from a boy aged 5-17 years in good health and CMV-seronegative. The CDR3: CASGDRGPSYEQYF. CDR3 coding DNA: TGTGCCAGCGGAGACAGGGGCCCCTCCTACGAGCAGTACTTC.